This TCR beta chain originates from a study of T cells after posttransplantation cyclophosphamide (dated by TCRdb to 2016 to 2017). With respect to the entire study: T cell repertoire reconstitution was tracked by TRB sequencing after myeloablative bone marrow transplantation in which posttransplantation cyclophosphamide was used as GVHD prophylaxis. Antigen receptor sequencing covered samples from approximately 38 PTCy-treated patients and about 17 of their related bone marrow donors. Blood from all 35 or so PTCy patients who had 1-year posttransplant specimens underwent TRB sequencing. In 3 patients, TRB sequencing was also performed on up to 3 more blood samples taken 2 to 5.2 years after transplant, and in 4 patients, pretransplant blood was also TRB-sequenced. Because TRA and TRB clonality correlated tightly in 8 to 10 samples, the subsequent TCR analyses were limited to TRB only. Public TRB sequences were queried against a database of over 3,500 sequences associated with responses to pathogens, tumor antigens, self-antigens and alloantigens.

This clone was seen many times. No antigen is known for it. No much larger clone is present one base from it, and per-base qualities are unavailable. TRB sequencing used genomic DNA with the immunoSEQ assay at survey resolution or the hsTCRB kit. The authors processed their data as follows. The immunoSEQ software was used for initial read processing, and the LymphoSeq R package was used for repertoire analyses. Clonality was computed as 1 minus normalized Shannon entropy; Gini coefficient was also calculated for each TRB dataset. Phenotypes of unsorted samples were inferred by mapping TRB sequences from sorted subsets of the recipient or donor onto unsorted samples of the same recipient. TCRdb took this table from immuneACCESS and kept in-frame rearrangements with V and J called. Such tables lack part of the clones; where checked against another copy, unresolved V genes explain under half of the gap, and the rest is unexplained. V, J and clone size were drawn from that table, and D and trimming were deduced from the DNA. Across this sample, 40,000 to 45,000 clones were tabulated and none appeared just once. The ten biggest clones cover roughly 2% of the sample.

On the day of marrow donation, related bone marrow donors gave peripheral blood samples. Peripheral blood and bone marrow mononuclear cells were isolated by Ficoll-Hypaque density centrifugation and were cryopreserved. Summary of the overall study and its limitations: Across roughly 40 patients, recipient CMV seropositivity and CMV reactivation were highly associated with TRB clonality; PTCy diversity was similar to CNI/methotrexate controls. Donor-recipient similarity was low at 1-2 months but rose over the first year, and later blood repertoires were often dominated by donor CD8+ memory clones. The TRB repertoires of T cells infiltrating skin or the GI tract showed only limited overlap with the TRB repertoires found in blood.

The material sequenced was PBMCs. The sequence was collected from a man aged 35-49 years in good health, CMV-negative, and a related stem cell transplant donor.

At the DNA level, the sequence is TGTGCCAGCAGTCCATTTACCGGGACATCGAACACTGAAGCTTTCTTT. Translated, this gives CASSPFTGTSNTEAFF. This sequence uses TRBV25-1 and TRBJ1-1, and perhaps TRBD1 as D gene, on 6 matching bases. Spanning cysteine to phenylalanine, the CDR3 consists of 16 amino acids. Solely the CDR3 DNA is kept, with 48 bases framed from the first base. The germline V gene encodes CDR1 MGHDK and CDR2 SYGVNS. V is reduced by 5 bases and J by 1 base, leaving a spacing of 17 bases between them.